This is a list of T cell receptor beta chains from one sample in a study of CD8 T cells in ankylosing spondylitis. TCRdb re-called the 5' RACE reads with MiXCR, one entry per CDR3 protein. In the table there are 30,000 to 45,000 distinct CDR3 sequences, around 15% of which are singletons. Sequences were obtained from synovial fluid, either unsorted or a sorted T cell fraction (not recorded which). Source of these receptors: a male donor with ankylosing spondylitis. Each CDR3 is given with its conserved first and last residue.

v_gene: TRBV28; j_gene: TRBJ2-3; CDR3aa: CASSPLWLAGATDTQYF
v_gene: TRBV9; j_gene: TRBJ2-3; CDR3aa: CASSVRGLYTDTQYF
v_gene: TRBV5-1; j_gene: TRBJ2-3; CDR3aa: CASSLSEVSADTQYF
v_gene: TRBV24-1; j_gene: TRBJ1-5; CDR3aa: CATSELNQPQHF
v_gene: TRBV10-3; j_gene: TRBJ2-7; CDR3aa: CAISEYSYEQYF
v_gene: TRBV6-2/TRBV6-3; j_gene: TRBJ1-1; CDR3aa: CASSSIRQGIHTEAFF
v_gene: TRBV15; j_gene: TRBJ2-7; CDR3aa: CATSGVPVGAQGEQYF
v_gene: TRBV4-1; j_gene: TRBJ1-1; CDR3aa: CASSQGGMSQEAFF
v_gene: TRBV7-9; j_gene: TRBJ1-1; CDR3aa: CASSLAPGFATEAFF
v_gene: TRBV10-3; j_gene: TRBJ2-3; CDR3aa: CAINPGLGTDTQYF
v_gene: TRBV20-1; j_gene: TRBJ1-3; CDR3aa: CSAPGIGEGNTIYF
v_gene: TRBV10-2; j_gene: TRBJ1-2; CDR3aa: CASSSSGTGYFYTF
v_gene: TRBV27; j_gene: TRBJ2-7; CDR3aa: CASSTDRDRDYEQYF
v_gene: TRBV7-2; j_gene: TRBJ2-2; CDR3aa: CASSLVGTYNTGELFF
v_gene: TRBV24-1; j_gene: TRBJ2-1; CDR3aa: CATSDSAPITGYEQFF
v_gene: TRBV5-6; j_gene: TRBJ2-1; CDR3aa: CASSLGRGGYNEQFF
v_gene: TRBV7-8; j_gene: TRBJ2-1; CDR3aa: CASSANRDRQFF
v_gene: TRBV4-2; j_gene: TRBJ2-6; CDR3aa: CASSHDDTFSGANVLTF
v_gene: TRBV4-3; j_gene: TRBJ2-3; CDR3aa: CASSQDQAGSTDTQYF
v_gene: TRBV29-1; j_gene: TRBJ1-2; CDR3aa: CSEDGYTF
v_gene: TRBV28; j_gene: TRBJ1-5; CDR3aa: CASSFATGTQPQHF
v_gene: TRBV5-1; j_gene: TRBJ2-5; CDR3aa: CASSLYRQGSSETQYF
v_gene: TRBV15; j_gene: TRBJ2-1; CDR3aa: CATSPSSGKAGVSYNEQFF
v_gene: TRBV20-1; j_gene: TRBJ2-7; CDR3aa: CSARETGLHSYEQYF
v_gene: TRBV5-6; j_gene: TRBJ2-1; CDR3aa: CASSFLWRAPNEQFF
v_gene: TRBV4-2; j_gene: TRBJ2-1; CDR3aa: CASSQEGGTGHDEQFF
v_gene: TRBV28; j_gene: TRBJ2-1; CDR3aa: CASSLLGVHNEQFF
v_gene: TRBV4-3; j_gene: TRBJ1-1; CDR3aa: CASSVGTANTEAFF
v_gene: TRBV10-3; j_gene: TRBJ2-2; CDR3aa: CAISEAGTVTGELFF
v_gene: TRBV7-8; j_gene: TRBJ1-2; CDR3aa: CASSLAVRAQFGYTF
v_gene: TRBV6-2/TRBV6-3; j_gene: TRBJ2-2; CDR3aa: CASSYSGVRTGELFF
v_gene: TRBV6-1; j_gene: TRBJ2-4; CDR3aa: CASSEGSVGAKNIQYF
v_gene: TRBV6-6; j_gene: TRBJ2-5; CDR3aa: CASSSYPGTSAGETQYF
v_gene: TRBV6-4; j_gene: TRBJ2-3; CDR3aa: CASSESSTDTQYF
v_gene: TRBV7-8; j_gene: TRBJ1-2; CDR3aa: CASSPDRGVYGYTF
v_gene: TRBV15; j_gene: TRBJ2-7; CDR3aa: CATSRESRSYEQYF
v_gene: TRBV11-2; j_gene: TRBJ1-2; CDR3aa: CASSLVGTFNYGYTF
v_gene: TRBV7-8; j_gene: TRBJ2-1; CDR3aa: CASSTSSYNEQFF
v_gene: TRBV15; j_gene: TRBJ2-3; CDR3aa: CATSRAAGRGPDTQYF
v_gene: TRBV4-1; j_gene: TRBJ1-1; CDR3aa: CASSHVDREGTEAFF
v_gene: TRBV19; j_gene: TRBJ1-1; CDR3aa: CASSIWTENTEAFF
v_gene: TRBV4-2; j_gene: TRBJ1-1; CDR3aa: CASSQALGQGANTEAFF
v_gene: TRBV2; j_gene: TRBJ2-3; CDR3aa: CASSEAPPSGDTQYF
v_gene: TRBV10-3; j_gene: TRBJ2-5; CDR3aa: CAISESTRASGRGETQYF
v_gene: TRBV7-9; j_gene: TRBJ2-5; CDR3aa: CASADGPQETQYF
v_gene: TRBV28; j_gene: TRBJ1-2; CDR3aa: CASGPGPWGGYTF
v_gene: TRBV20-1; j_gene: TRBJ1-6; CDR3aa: CSAGRQNSPLHF
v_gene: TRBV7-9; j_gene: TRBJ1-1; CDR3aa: CASRLLLEAFF
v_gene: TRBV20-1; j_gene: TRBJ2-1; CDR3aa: CSARGWRSGIYNEQFF
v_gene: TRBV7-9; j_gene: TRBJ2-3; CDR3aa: CASSLTGGTQYF
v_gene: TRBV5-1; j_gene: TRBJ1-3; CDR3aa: CASSLSGPSDVSGNTIYF